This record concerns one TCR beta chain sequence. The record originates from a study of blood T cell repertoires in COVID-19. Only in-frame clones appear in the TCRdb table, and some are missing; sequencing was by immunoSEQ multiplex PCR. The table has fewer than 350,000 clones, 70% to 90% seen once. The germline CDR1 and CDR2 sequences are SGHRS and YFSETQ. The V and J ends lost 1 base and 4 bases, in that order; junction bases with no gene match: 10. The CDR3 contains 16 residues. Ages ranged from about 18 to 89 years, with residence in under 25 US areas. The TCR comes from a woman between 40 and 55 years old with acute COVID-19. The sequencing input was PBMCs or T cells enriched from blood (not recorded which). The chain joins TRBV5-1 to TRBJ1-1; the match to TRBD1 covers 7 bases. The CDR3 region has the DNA TGCGCCAGCAGCTTGATAGGGACAGCCGGAGGCACTGAAGCTTTCTTT. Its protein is CASSLIGTAGGTEAFF. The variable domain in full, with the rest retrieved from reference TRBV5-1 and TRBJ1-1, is KAGVTQTPRYLIKTRGQQVTLSCSPISGHRSVSWYQQTPGQGLQFLFEYFSETQRNKGNFPGRFSGRQFSNSRSEMNVSTLELGDSALYLCASSLIGTAGGTEAFFGQGTRLTVV.